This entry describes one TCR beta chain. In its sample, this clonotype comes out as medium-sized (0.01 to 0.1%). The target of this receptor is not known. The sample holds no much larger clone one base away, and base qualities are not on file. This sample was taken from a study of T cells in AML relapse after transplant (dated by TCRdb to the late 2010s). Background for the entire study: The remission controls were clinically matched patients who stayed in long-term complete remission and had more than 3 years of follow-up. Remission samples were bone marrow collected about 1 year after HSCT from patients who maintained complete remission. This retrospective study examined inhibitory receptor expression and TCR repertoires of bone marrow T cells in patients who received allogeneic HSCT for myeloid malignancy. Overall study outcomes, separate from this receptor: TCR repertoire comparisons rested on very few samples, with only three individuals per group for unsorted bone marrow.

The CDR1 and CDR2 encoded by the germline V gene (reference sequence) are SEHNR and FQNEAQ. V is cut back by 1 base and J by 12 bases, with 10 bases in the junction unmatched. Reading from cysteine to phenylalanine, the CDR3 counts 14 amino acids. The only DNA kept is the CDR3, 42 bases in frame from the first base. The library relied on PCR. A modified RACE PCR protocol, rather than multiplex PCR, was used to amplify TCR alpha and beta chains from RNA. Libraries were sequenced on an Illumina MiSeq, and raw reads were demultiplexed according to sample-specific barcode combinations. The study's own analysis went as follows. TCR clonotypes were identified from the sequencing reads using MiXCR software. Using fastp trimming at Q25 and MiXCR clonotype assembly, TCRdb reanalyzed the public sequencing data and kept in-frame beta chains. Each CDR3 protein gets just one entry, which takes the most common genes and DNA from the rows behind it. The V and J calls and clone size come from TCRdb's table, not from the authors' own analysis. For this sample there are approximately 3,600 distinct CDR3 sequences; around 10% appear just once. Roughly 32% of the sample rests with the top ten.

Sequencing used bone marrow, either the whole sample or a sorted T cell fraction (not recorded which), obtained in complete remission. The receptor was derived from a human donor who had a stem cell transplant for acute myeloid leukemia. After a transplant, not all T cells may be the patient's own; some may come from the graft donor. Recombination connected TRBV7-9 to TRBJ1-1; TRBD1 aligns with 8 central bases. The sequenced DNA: TGTGCCAGCAGCTTAGACTTCTTGGACAGGGCAACTTTCTTT. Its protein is CASSLDFLDRATFF.